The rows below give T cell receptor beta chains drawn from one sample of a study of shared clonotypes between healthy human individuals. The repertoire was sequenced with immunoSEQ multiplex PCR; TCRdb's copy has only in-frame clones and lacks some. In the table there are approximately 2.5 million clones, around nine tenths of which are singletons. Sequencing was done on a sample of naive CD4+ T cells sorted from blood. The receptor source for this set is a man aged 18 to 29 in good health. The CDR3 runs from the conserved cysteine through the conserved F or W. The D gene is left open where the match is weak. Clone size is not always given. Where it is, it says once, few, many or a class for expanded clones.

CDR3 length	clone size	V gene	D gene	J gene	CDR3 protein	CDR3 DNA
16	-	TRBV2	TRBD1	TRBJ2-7	CASSEIPPGQGGEQYF	TGTGCCAGCAGTGAAATTCCACCGGGACAGGGAGGCGAGCAGTACTTC
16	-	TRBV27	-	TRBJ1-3	CASSFTPGLSGNTIYF	TGTGCCAGCAGTTTTACGCCGGGACTCTCTGGAAACACCATATATTTT
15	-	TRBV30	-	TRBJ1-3	CAWSDDRKSGNTIYF	TGTGCCTGGAGTGACGACAGGAAATCTGGAAACACCATATATTTT
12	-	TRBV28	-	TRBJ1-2	CASNQGGYGYTF	TGTGCCAGCAACCAGGGAGGGTATGGCTACACCTTC
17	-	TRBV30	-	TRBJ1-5	CAWSVSRARGLNQPQHF	TGTGCCTGGAGTGTAAGTCGCGCCAGGGGCCTTAATCAGCCCCAGCATTTT
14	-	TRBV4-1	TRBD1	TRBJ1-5	CASSRTGENQPQHF	TGCGCCAGCAGCCGGACAGGAGAGAATCAGCCCCAGCATTTT
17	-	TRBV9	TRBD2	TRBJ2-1	CASSERLASTKDNEQFF	TGTGCCAGCAGCGAAAGACTAGCATCAACCAAAGACAATGAGCAGTTCTTC
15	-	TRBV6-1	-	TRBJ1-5	CASSAGVKVGQPQHF	TGTGCCAGCAGTGCCGGGGTTAAGGTTGGTCAGCCCCAGCATTTT
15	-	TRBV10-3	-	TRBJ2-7	CAISESGGLSYEQYF	TGTGCCATCAGTGAGTCGGGTGGACTCTCCTACGAGCAGTACTTC
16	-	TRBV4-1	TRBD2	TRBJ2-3	CASSLRTSGSPDTQYF	TGCGCCAGCAGCCTCAGGACTAGCGGGAGTCCAGATACGCAGTATTTT
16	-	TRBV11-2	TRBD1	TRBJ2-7	CASSLDSTGGPYEQYF	TGTGCCAGCAGCTTAGATAGTACAGGGGGCCCCTACGAGCAGTACTTC
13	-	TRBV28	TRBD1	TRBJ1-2	CASLDRGNYGYTF	TGTGCCAGCCTAGACAGGGGAAACTATGGCTACACCTTC
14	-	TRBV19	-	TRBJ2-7	CASSPDLNDYEQYF	TGTGCCAGTAGCCCGGACCTTAATGACTACGAGCAGTACTTC
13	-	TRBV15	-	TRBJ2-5	CATSRDRGDPQYF	TGTGCCACCAGCAGAGATCGTGGGGACCCCCAGTACTTC
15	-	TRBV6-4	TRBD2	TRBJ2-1	CASSVLAGAGNEQFF	TGTGCCAGCAGTGTTTTAGCGGGCGCCGGCAATGAGCAGTTCTTC
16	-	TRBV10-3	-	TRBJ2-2	CAISESGAGNTGELFF	TGTGCCATCAGTGAGTCAGGGGCCGGGAACACCGGGGAGCTGTTTTTT
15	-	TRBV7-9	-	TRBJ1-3	CASSDQNSSGNTIYF	TGTGCCAGCAGCGACCAAAACAGCTCTGGAAACACCATATATTTT
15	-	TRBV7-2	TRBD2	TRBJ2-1	CASRGRGTRLDEQFF	TGTGCCAGCAGAGGGAGGGGGACTAGGTTAGATGAGCAGTTCTTC
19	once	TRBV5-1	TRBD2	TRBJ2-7	CASSLRPGTSGKESYEQYF	TGCGCCAGCAGCCTACGTCCCGGGACTAGCGGGAAGGAGTCCTACGAGCAGTACTTC
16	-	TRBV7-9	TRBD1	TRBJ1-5	CASSLGQGNSNQPQHF	TGTGCCAGCAGCTTAGGACAGGGAAATAGCAATCAGCCCCAGCATTTT
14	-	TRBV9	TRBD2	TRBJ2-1	CASSVTSGNNEQFF	TGTGCCAGCAGCGTGACTAGCGGCAACAATGAGCAGTTCTTC
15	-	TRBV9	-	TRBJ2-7	CASSVGEGQVYEQYF	TGTGCCAGCAGCGTAGGTGAGGGGCAGGTTTACGAGCAGTACTTC
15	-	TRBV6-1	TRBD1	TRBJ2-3	CASSVGTGGLDTQYF	TGTGCCAGCAGTGTTGGGACAGGGGGTTTGGATACGCAGTATTTT
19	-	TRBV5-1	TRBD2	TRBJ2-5	CASSASGLAGVSPQETQYF	TGCGCCAGCAGCGCCTCCGGACTAGCGGGAGTGTCTCCTCAAGAGACCCAGTACTTC
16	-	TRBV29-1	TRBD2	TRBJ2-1	CSVPRGSGGFGYEQFF	TGCAGCGTTCCCCGGGGTAGCGGGGGGTTTGGGTATGAGCAGTTCTTC
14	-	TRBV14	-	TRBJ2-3	CASSQDGTTDTQYF	TGTGCCAGCAGCCAAGATGGGACAACAGATACGCAGTATTTT
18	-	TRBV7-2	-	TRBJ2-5	CASSLNPSGRRYQETQYF	TGTGCCAGCAGCTTAAATCCTTCAGGAAGGAGGTACCAAGAGACCCAGTACTTC
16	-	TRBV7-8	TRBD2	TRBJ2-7	CASSFGTGGTNYEQYF	TGTGCCAGCAGCTTTGGAACGGGAGGGACAAACTACGAGCAGTACTTC
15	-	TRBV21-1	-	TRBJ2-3	CASSIHRVGTDTQYF	TGTGCCAGCAGCATACACAGGGTCGGCACAGATACGCAGTATTTT
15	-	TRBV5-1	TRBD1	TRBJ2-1	CASSLSGQGGNEQFF	TGCGCCAGCAGCTTGTCGGGACAGGGGGGCAATGAGCAGTTCTTC
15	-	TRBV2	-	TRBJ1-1	CASSEDGWSNTEAFF	TGTGCCAGCAGTGAAGACGGGTGGAGTAACACTGAAGCTTTCTTT
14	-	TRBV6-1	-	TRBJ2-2	CASRLDPAGGELFF	TGTGCCAGCAGACTAGATCCGGCGGGCGGGGAGCTGTTTTTT
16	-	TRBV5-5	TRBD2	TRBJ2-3	CASSLLAGAPTDTQYF	TGTGCCAGCAGCCTGCTAGCGGGAGCCCCCACAGATACGCAGTATTTT
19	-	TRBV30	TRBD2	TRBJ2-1	CAWSVGRLAGGPGYNEQFF	TGTGCCTGGAGTGTCGGTCGACTAGCGGGAGGGCCGGGCTACAATGAGCAGTTCTTC
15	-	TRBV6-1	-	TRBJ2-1	CASSDRQGRVDEQFF	TGTGCCAGCAGTGATCGACAGGGGAGGGTCGATGAGCAGTTCTTC
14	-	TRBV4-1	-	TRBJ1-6	CASSQIAGSSPLHF	TGCGCCAGCAGCCAAATCGCCGGGAGCTCACCCCTCCACTTT
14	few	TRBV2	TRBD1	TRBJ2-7	CASSEQGAPYEQYF	TGTGCCAGCAGTGAGCAGGGGGCACCCTACGAGCAGTACTTC
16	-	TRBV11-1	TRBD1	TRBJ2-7	CASSLGTGKSGAEQYF	TGTGCCAGCAGCTTAGGGACAGGAAAATCTGGGGCCGAGCAGTACTTC
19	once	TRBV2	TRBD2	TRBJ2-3	CASSASRSGGARGTDTQYF	TGTGCCAGCAGTGCCTCTCGAAGCGGGGGGGCGAGGGGCACAGATACGCAGTATTTT
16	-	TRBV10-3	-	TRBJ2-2	CAISGTPGEDTGELFF	TGTGCCATCAGTGGGACCCCAGGGGAGGACACCGGGGAGCTGTTTTTT
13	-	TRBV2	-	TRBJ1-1	CASGKSRGTEAFF	TGTGCCAGCGGGAAGAGTCGGGGCACTGAAGCTTTCTTT
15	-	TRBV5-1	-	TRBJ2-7	CASRTGTPSSYEQYF	TGCGCCAGCAGGACCGGGACTCCTAGCTCCTACGAGCAGTACTTC
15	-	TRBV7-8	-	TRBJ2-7	CASRTTGGSLYEQYF	TGTGCCAGCAGAACAACTGGGGGGAGTCTCTACGAGCAGTACTTC
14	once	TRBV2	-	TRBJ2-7	CASSENPVGDEQYF	TGTGCCAGCAGTGAAAATCCGGTGGGAGACGAGCAGTACTTC
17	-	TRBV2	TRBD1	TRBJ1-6	CASSVEDRGTYNSPLHF	TGTGCCAGCAGTGTGGAGGACAGGGGAACCTATAATTCACCCCTCCACTTT
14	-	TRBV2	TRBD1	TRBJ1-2	CASRTGRTNYGYTF	TGTGCCAGCAGGACAGGGCGCACTAACTATGGCTACACCTTC
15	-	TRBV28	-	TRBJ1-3	CASSSPTVSGNTIYF	TGTGCCAGCAGTTCCCCGACAGTCTCTGGAAACACCATATATTTT
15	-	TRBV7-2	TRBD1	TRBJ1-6	CASSFVEQGSSPLHF	TGTGCCAGCAGCTTCGTGGAACAGGGGAGTTCACCCCTCCACTTT
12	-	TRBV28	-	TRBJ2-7	CASEGSSYEQYF	TGTGCCAGCGAGGGGAGCTCCTACGAGCAGTACTTC
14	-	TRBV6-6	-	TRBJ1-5	CASSANRNHQPQHF	TGTGCCAGCAGTGCCAACAGGAATCATCAGCCCCAGCATTTT
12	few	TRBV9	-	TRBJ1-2	CASSAAGFGYTF	TGTGCCAGCAGCGCCGCCGGTTTTGGCTACACCTTC
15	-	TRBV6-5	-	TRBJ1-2	CASRLVDAGDYGYTF	TGTGCCAGCAGACTCGTAGATGCAGGAGACTATGGCTACACCTTC
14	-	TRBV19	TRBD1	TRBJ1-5	CASSATGIDQPQHF	TGTGCCAGTAGTGCGACAGGGATCGATCAGCCCCAGCATTTT